A single sample is the source of the 8 T cell receptor beta chains below, sequenced in a study of T-cell memory formation after mild COVID-19. MiXCR, run by TCRdb on the 5' RACE reads, gives a single entry per CDR3 protein. The table lists 45,000 to 65,000 distinct CDR3 sequences, roughly 9% of them singletons. The sample comprised PBMCs or a T cell subset sorted from them (not recorded which). The receptors derive from an adult woman who had mild COVID-19 (a few samples of this study predate the infection). Cell type and time point are not known.

This clonotype came up many times. The chain recombines TRBV7-9 with TRBJ2-1, with TRBD2 matching 9 bases. There are 16 residues in the CDR3. V shed 2 bases, J shed 6 bases, and the junction held 8 bases outside the gene matches. The germline gives CDR1 SEHNR, CDR2 FQNEAQ (reference sequence). CDR3 protein: CASSLSAGGPVNEQFF. DNA of the CDR3: TGTGCCAGCAGCTTAAGCGCGGGGGGGCCGGTCAATGAGCAGTTCTTC.

The V gene is TRBV5-5, the J gene TRBJ2-1; TRBD2 matches at 7 bases. This CDR3 is 14 amino acids long. Germline V gene lookup returns CDR1 SGHKS and CDR2 YYEKEE (reference sequence). V lost 5 bases, J lost 5 bases, and 7 bases stayed unmatched. The CDR3 spells CASSLTSQNNEQFF. In nucleotides, the CDR3 is TGTGCCAGCAGTCTGACTAGCCAGAACAATGAGCAGTTCTTC.

The V gene is TRBV12-3 or TRBV12-4, the J gene TRBJ2-2; 7 bases match TRBD1. J lost 3 bases, V lost 6 bases, and 4 bases had no gene match. This CDR3 contains 14 residues. The CDR3 nucleotides are TGTGCCAGCAGAACAGGGGTGGACACCGGGGAGCTGTTTTTT. Translation gives CASRTGVDTGELFF.

This clonotype came up many times. V is TRBV24-1 and J is TRBJ2-1, with D unresolved. Germline V gene lookup returns CDR1 KGHDR and CDR2 SFDVKD. Between the trimmed V and J ends, which lost 7 bases and 6 bases, there was a span of 6 bases. The CDR3 consists of 11 residues. As DNA, the CDR3 is TGTGCCACCAGGGCGTTCAATGAGCAGTTCTTC. Its translation is CATRAFNEQFF.

The CDR3, as DNA: TGTGCCACCAGCCCTGGGACAGGGTTCACCGGGGAGCTGTTTTTT. Protein product: CATSPGTGFTGELFF. The chain is built from TRBV24-1 and TRBJ2-2, with 9 bases fitting TRBD1. The junction had 6 bases not matched to a gene; V was cut back by 7 bases and J by 4 bases. The CDR3 extends over 15 amino acids. Germline V CDR1 and CDR2: KGHDR, SFDVKD.

Many counts were recorded for this clonotype. The CDR3 nucleotides are TGTGCCAGCAGTGGGGCAGTCGGCTCTGGGGCCAACGTCCTGACTTTC. The encoded protein is CASSGAVGSGANVLTF. The V and J genes are TRBV25-1 and TRBJ2-6; D remains ambiguous. V lost 4 bases and J 0 bases, leaving 10 bases between the germline ends. CDR1 and CDR2 from the germline V gene are MGHDK and SYGVNS. The CDR3 has 16 amino acids.

This clonotype has more than one count but fewer than ten. DNA for the CDR3: TGTGCCACCAGTTCCCCTAGTTTGAGGGCAGGTGAGCAGTTCTTC. Its protein product is CATSSPSLRAGEQFF. This sequence joins TRBV24-1 and TRBJ2-1; possibly TRBD2 for D (5 bases). Trimming removed 6 bases at V and 9 bases at J, with 20 bases between. CDR3 length: 15 residues. Germline V gene sequence: CDR1 KGHDR, CDR2 SFDVKD.

This clonotype was counted only a few times. This chain connects TRBV7-6 to TRBJ1-3; a weak D match, TRBD1 (6 bases). Germline values: CDR1 SGHVS, CDR2 FNYEAQ. Between the trimmed V and J ends, which lost 5 bases and 0 bases, there was a span of 11 bases. The CDR3 loop spans 15 amino acids. DNA for the CDR3: TGTGCCAGCAGCACTGACAGGAGCTCTGGAAACACCATATATTTT. Protein product: CASSTDRSSGNTIYF.